This T cell receptor beta chain is from a study of T cells in localized non-small cell lung cancer. Notes on this clone: Its antigen remains unidentified.

General observations from the study: Sequencing was limited to one tumor region, leaving the possibility of heterogeneity open. Elevated blood T cell density was associated with longer overall survival. For the top 100 tumor clones, a median approximately 50 also appeared in adjacent lung.

TCRdb's copy holds only in-frame clones and misses some; the assay was immunoSEQ multiplex PCR. Of 65,000 to 80,000 clones listed, roughly 84% are singletons. The CDR3 consists of 15 residues. This receptor was taken from a female donor aged 60 or older with stage I lung adenocarcinoma. Source: peripheral blood, taken before any cancer treatment. The chain carries TRBV21-1 and TRBJ2-1; TRBD1 was called by the table and not checked on the DNA. TRBV21-1 is termed a pseudogene. The CDR3 DNA follows: TGTGCCAGCACCGGGGACAGGGGGCGATCCCATGAGCAGTTCTTC. Amino acids: CASTGDRGRSHEQFF.